This TCR beta chain was retrieved from a study of blood T cell repertoires in COVID-19. Overall study: Acute-phase and convalescent COVID-19 samples originated in the United States, Italy and Spain. In each case, the material was cDNA or gDNA derived from T cells, B-cell-depleted T cells, or PBMCs.

Trimming took 0 bases from V and 10 from J, leaving 9 bases between them. The V gene's germline CDR1 is MGHDK and CDR2 SYGVNS. There are 12 residues in the CDR3. Only one count was recorded for this clone. Authors' processing steps: Amplifying reference gene primers gave estimates of nucleated cell counts. Using immunoSEQ multiplex PCR, the repertoire was profiled, and TCRdb retains in-frame clones only, with some absent. The D gene and trimming were derived from the DNA, and the V and J assignments and clone size from that table. This repertoire shows approximately 31,000 clones, approximately 95% found once; its top ten account for around 0.9%.

The sample consisted of peripheral blood. This clonotype was obtained from a male donor with active COVID-19. The chain employs TRBV25-1 and TRBJ1-1; D is possibly TRBD1 (5 bases). The CDR3 loop reads CASSEYVGGAFF. The CDR3 DNA reads as TGTGCCAGCAGTGAATATGTGGGGGGAGCTTTCTTT.